This T cell receptor beta chain was captured by sequencing in a study of shared clonotypes between healthy human individuals. Turning to the study itself: A donor's plate count was three for CD4 naive and three for CD4 memory; CD8 naive had two and CD8 memory one.

Clones were read by immunoSEQ multiplex PCR, and TCRdb kept only the in-frame ones, dropping some. The sample lists some 630,000 clones, approximately 96% occurring once. Selected positively for CCR7 and CD45RO-negative, naive CD8 cells excluded terminally differentiated effector memory CD45RA+ cells. CDR1 is SGHRS and CDR2 is YFSETQ in the germline V gene. V gave up 4 bases and J gave up 3 bases; unmatched junction bases: 8. The length of the CDR3 is 15 residues. This TCR derives from a woman in her 30s in good health. Material for sequencing was naive CD8+ T cells sorted from blood. The gene calls are TRBV5-1 and TRBJ2-7; 9 bases are a match to TRBD1. The CDR3 DNA reads as TGCGCCAGCAGCCCGGCACAGGGGGCTTACTACGAGCAGTACTTC. Protein product: CASSPAQGAYYEQYF.